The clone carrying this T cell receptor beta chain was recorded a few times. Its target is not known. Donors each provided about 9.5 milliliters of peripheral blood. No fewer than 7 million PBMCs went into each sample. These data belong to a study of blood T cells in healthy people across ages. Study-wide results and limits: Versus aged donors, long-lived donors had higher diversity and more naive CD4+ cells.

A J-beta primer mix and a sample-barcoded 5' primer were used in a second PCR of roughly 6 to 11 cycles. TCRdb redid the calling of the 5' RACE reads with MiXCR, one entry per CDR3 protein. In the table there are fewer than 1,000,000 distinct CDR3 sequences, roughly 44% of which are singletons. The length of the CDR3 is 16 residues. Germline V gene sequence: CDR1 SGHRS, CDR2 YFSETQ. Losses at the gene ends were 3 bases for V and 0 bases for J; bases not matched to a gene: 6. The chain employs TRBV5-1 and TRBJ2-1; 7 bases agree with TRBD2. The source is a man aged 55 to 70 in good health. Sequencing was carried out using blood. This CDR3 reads CASSWGGGSSYNEQFF. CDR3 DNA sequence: TGCGCCAGCAGCTGGGGGGGGGGAAGCTCCTACAATGAGCAGTTCTTC. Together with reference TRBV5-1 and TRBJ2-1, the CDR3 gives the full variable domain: KAGVTQTPRYLIKTRGQQVTLSCSPISGHRSVSWYQQTPGQGLQFLFEYFSETQRNKGNFPGRFSGRQFSNSRSEMNVSTLELGDSALYLCASSWGGGSSYNEQFFGPGTRLTVL.